The source of this T cell receptor beta chain is a study of immune characterization of retroperitoneal liposarcoma. TCRdb ran MiXCR on the PCR reads and lists one entry per CDR3 protein. This repertoire shows 10,000 or so distinct CDR3 sequences, around a quarter found once; its top ten account for about 9%. The CDR3 is 16 amino acids. Unmatched junction bases numbered 18, after V lost 5 bases and J lost 13 bases. Germline lookup yields CDR1 MNHNS and CDR2 SASEGT. This clonotype was sampled from a male donor with retroperitoneal liposarcoma. The chain has TRBV6-1 and TRBJ2-1, with TRBD1 identical over 9 bases. The material sequenced was tumor tissue. In nucleotides, the CDR3 is TGTGCCAGCAGTTATACGGGGACAGGGCCCCACAACATTCAGTTCTTC. Protein sequence: CASSYTGTGPHNIQFF.